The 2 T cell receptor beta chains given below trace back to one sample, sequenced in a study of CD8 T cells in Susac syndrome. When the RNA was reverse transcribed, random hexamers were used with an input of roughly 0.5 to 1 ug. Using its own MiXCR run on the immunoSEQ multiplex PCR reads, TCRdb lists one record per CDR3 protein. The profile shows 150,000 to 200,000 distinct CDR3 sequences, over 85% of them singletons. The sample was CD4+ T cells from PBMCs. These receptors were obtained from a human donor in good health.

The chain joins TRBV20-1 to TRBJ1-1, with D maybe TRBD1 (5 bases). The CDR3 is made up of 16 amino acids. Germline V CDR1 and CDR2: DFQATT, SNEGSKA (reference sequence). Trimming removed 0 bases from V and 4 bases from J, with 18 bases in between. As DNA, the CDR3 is TGCAGTGCTAGAGATTATGGTAAGGGGCGGGGCACTGAAGCTTTCTTT. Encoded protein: CSARDYGKGRGTEAFF.

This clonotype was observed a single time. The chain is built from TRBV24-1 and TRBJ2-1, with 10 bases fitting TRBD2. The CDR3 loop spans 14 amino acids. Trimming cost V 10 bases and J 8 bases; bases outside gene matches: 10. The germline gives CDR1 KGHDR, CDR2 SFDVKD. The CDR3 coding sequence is TGTGCCACAGGACAGCGGGGGGGCTTGGATGAGCAGTTCTTC. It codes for CATGQRGGLDEQFF.